These T cell receptor beta chains were read from a single sample in a study of T cell changes during pregnancy in multiple sclerosis. Repertoires were generated with immunoSEQ multiplex PCR, while TCRdb's copy carries only in-frame clones and drops some. The data show about 61,000 clones, with approximately 86% seen just once and over 1.5% held by the top ten. The material sequenced was peripheral blood, taken in the first trimester of pregnancy. Receptors were obtained from a female donor with multiple sclerosis, enrolled in a pregnancy study. CDR3s include the opening cysteine and the closing phenylalanine or tryptophan. A D gene is named only where the DNA matches it firmly. The size field is filled for only some rows; it gives once, few, many or a size class.

d_gene: TRBD1; j_gene: TRBJ2-2; abundance: .; v_gene: TRBV6-1; CDR3aa: CASSGTGDTGELFF; CDR3nt: TGTGCCAGCAGCGGGACAGGGGACACCGGGGAGCTGTTTTTT
d_gene: .; j_gene: TRBJ1-2; abundance: .; v_gene: TRBV28; CDR3aa: CASSSGVKNYGYTF; CDR3nt: TGTGCCAGCAGTTCCGGGGTGAAAAACTATGGCTACACCTTC
d_gene: .; j_gene: TRBJ2-5; abundance: .; v_gene: TRBV18; CDR3aa: CASSPQGFGETQYF; CDR3nt: TGTGCCAGCTCACCCCAGGGATTTGGAGAGACCCAGTACTTC
d_gene: .; j_gene: TRBJ2-6; abundance: .; v_gene: TRBV5-8; CDR3aa: CASSLFISGANVLTF; CDR3nt: TGTGCCAGCAGCCTGTTTATCTCTGGGGCCAACGTCCTGACTTTC
d_gene: .; j_gene: TRBJ2-7; abundance: .; v_gene: TRBV28; CDR3aa: CASSFTDEELFGEQYF; CDR3nt: TGTGCCAGCAGTTTTACGGATGAGGAGCTCTTTGGCGAGCAGTACTTC
d_gene: .; j_gene: TRBJ1-5; abundance: few; v_gene: TRBV7-9; CDR3aa: CASSTRQNQPQHF; CDR3nt: TGTGCCAGCAGCACTCGACAGAATCAGCCCCAGCATTTT
d_gene: TRBD1; j_gene: TRBJ1-2; abundance: .; v_gene: TRBV5-6; CDR3aa: CGTGTGGIANYGYTF; CDR3nt: TGTGGGACCGGGACAGGGGGCATAGCTAACTATGGCTACACCTTC
d_gene: TRBD1; j_gene: TRBJ2-1; abundance: .; v_gene: TRBV5-1; CDR3aa: CASSSRQGMDDEQFF; CDR3nt: TGCGCCAGCAGCTCTCGACAGGGAATGGACGATGAGCAGTTCTTC
d_gene: TRBD1; j_gene: TRBJ1-2; abundance: .; v_gene: TRBV7-8; CDR3aa: CASSPWDRLNYGYTF; CDR3nt: TGTGCCAGCAGCCCATGGGACAGATTAAACTATGGCTACACCTTC
d_gene: .; j_gene: TRBJ2-7; abundance: .; v_gene: TRBV6-6; CDR3aa: CASSYSIGAYEQYF; CDR3nt: TGTGCCAGCAGTTACTCGATTGGGGCTTACGAGCAGTACTTC
d_gene: .; j_gene: TRBJ2-2; abundance: .; v_gene: TRBV5-1; CDR3aa: CASSSTALNTGELFF; CDR3nt: TGCGCCAGCAGCTCGACAGCCCTAAACACCGGGGAGCTGTTTTTT
d_gene: TRBD1; j_gene: TRBJ1-3; abundance: .; v_gene: TRBV9; CDR3aa: CASANRDSSGNTIYF; CDR3nt: TGTGCCAGCGCTAATCGGGACAGCTCTGGAAACACCATATATTTT
d_gene: .; j_gene: TRBJ1-2; abundance: .; v_gene: TRBV30; CDR3aa: CAWNWAGYNYGYTF; CDR3nt: TGTGCCTGGAACTGGGCGGGGTACAACTATGGCTACACCTTC
d_gene: .; j_gene: TRBJ2-7; abundance: .; v_gene: TRBV4-2; CDR3aa: CASSQEPGARYEQYF; CDR3nt: TGTGCCAGCAGCCAAGAGCCGGGAGCGAGATACGAGCAGTACTTC
d_gene: .; j_gene: TRBJ1-2; abundance: .; v_gene: TRBV27; CDR3aa: CASSPPGGRGYTF; CDR3nt: TGTGCCAGCAGTCCCCCCGGGGGGCGAGGCTACACCTTC
d_gene: TRBD2; j_gene: TRBJ2-5; abundance: .; v_gene: TRBV11-2; CDR3aa: CASIQRVGLAVMQETQYF; CDR3nt: TGTGCCAGCATCCAAAGGGTCGGACTAGCGGTCATGCAAGAGACCCAGTACTTC
d_gene: TRBD2; j_gene: TRBJ2-3; abundance: .; v_gene: TRBV10-1; CDR3aa: CASSTGTSGRRSGTDTQYF; CDR3nt: TGCGCCAGCAGTACCGGGACTAGCGGGAGGCGGTCTGGCACAGATACGCAGTATTTT
d_gene: TRBD1; j_gene: TRBJ1-4; abundance: .; v_gene: TRBV6-5; CDR3aa: CASRTGAREKLFF; CDR3nt: TGTGCCAGTAGGACAGGGGCCAGGGAAAAACTGTTTTTT